Following are 9 T cell receptor beta chains from one sample sequenced in a study of CD8 T cells in ankylosing spondylitis. Study-wide results and limits: Typical of ankylosing spondylitis blood, it appeared, was a TCR beta motif of under 10 highly homologous variants.

TCRdb re-called the 5' RACE reads with MiXCR, one entry per CDR3 protein. The table includes more than 600,000 distinct CDR3 sequences, 19% detected once. No antigen is known for these receptors. The source material was blood, either unsorted or a sorted T cell fraction (not recorded which). The receptors stem from a male donor with ankylosing spondylitis.

CDR3 residues: CASSSGGAALDEQFF. In nucleotides, the CDR3 is TGTGCCAGCAGTTCCGGGGGGGCGGCGTTAGATGAGCAGTTCTTC. The J gene is TRBJ2-1, the V gene TRBV6-2 or TRBV6-3, with TRBD2 matching 8 bases. The ends lost 4 bases at V and 8 bases at J; junction bases unmatched: 10. The germline V gene encodes CDR1 MNHEY and CDR2 SVGEGT. This CDR3 is 15 amino acids long.

The chain links TRBV7-9 to TRBJ1-4; 7 nucleotides agree with TRBD1. The V and J ends lost 5 bases and 3 bases, in that order; junction bases with no gene match: 12. CDR3 length: 17 amino acids. The germline V gene has CDR1 SEHNR and CDR2 FQNEAQ (reference sequence). In DNA, the CDR3 is TGTGCCAGCAGCCCCCTAGGTTTCGGGACAGCTAATGAAAAACTGTTTTTT. As protein: CASSPLGFGTANEKLFF. Filled out from reference TRBV7-9 and TRBJ1-4, the complete variable domain reads DTGVSQNPRHKITKRGQNVTFRCDPISEHNRLYWYRQTLGQGPEFLTYFQNEAQLEKSRLLSDRFSAERPKGSFSTLEIQRTEQGDSAMYLCASSPLGFGTANEKLFFGSGTQLSVL.

There are many counts of this clonotype. The rearrangement links TRBV7-9 to TRBJ1-2; tentative D call: TRBD1 (5 bases). V lost 5 bases and J 6 bases, leaving 13 bases between the germline ends. The CDR3 contains 13 residues. The V gene's germline CDR1 is SEHNR and CDR2 FQNEAQ (reference sequence). Here the CDR3 reads CASSQRGRDGYTF. DNA for the CDR3: TGTGCCAGCAGCCAAAGGGGAAGGGATGGCTACACCTTC.

This rearrangement joins TRBV4-1 to TRBJ2-5; perhaps TRBD2 as D (5 bases). The CDR3 has 15 residues. Germline V CDR1 and CDR2: MGHRA, YSYEKL. Trimming stripped 1 base from V and 0 bases from J, with 9 bases between. The chain's CDR3 is CASSQVSGDQETQYF. The CDR3 DNA is TGCGCCAGCAGCCAAGTGTCCGGGGACCAAGAGACCCAGTACTTC.

CDR3 loop: CASSLGDRSQETQYF. The CDR3 DNA reads TGCGCCAGCAGCTTGGGGGACAGGTCCCAAGAGACCCAGTACTTC. V usage is TRBV5-1 and J usage is TRBJ2-5; 8 bases match TRBD1. There are 15 residues in the CDR3. The germline V gene encodes CDR1 SGHRS and CDR2 YFSETQ. Trimming removed 0 bases from V and 1 base from J; junction bases left unmatched: 2.

CDR3 DNA: TGCAGCGTCGGGGACAGTCCCTCTGGAAACACCATATATTTT. Its translation: CSVGDSPSGNTIYF. The J gene is TRBJ1-3, the V gene TRBV29-1; 7 positions agree with TRBD1. The CDR3 loop spans 14 amino acids. After removal of 6 bases from V and 0 bases from J, the junction contained 5 bases not matched to a gene. Germline CDR1 and CDR2: SQVTM and ANQGSEA.

The CDR3 nucleotides read TGTGCCACCAGCAGAGAGCGAGCGGGGTCGGGACAGGCCTACAATGAGCAGTTCTTC. Amino acids: CATSRERAGSGQAYNEQFF. The genes are TRBV15 and TRBJ2-1, with D perhaps matching TRBD1 (8 bases). Germline V CDR1 and CDR2: LNHNV, YYDKDF (reference sequence). V was shortened by 0 bases and J by 2 bases, with 20 bases between the two germline ends. The CDR3 sequence is 19 residues long.

This chain links TRBV5-5 with TRBJ1-1, with D tentatively TRBD1 (5 bases). Trimming took 4 bases from V and 1 from J, leaving 11 bases between them. The length of the CDR3 is 14 residues. CDR1 SGHKS and CDR2 YYEKEE come from the germline V gene (reference sequence). Written as DNA, the CDR3 is TGTGCCAGCAGCAAGGGGAGAGAGAACACTGAAGCTTTCTTT. Protein: CASSKGRENTEAFF.

This chain connects TRBV27 to TRBJ1-5, with D possibly being TRBD1 (6 bases). The CDR3 is made up of 15 amino acids. CDR1 is MNHEY and CDR2 is SMNVEV in the germline V gene (reference sequence). With 6 bases removed from V and 4 bases from J, the gap between germline ends came to 16 bases. The CDR3 coding sequence is TGTGCCAGCAGAGCCGGACAGAAGGGAAATCAGCCCCAGCATTTT. It specifies CASRAGQKGNQPQHF.